What follows is one T cell receptor (beta chain) and its context. Its specificity is not known. This record comes from a study of vaccination and CD4 T cells after COVID-19. The CDR3 loop spans 17 amino acids. The germline V gene encodes CDR1 SNHLY and CDR2 FYNNEI. Trimming at V came to 3 bases and at J to 6 bases, leaving 14 bases not matched to a gene. Regarding treatment: roughly 10-day PBMC culture with coronavirus spike peptide pools or control peptides (ViraFEST assay). Sequencing of cultured CD4+ T cell DNA used the Oncomine TCR Beta short-read assay. Cultured CD4+ T cells were the source of extracted genomic DNA. TCRdb used MiXCR to reprocess the PCR reads, holding one entry per CDR3 protein. The table has under 5,000 distinct CDR3 sequences, around a fifth seen once.

Sequencing was carried out using CD4+ T cells from blood, cultured in vitro. The J gene is TRBJ2-1, the V gene TRBV2; 7 nucleotides align to TRBD2. The receptor comes from a human donor who had recovered from COVID-19. CDR3 region: CASSDLGGLGLINEQFF. CDR3 sequence (DNA): TGTGCCAGCAGTGACTTAGGCGGACTAGGGCTGATCAATGAGCAGTTCTTC. Looking up the rest from reference TRBV2 and TRBJ2-1 gives the full variable domain: EPEVTQTPSHQVTQMGQEVILRCVPISNHLYFYWYRQILGQKVEFLVSFYNNEISEKSEIFDDQFSVERPDGSNFTLKIRSTKLEDSAMYFCASSDLGGLGLINEQFFGPGTRLTVL.